The 17 T cell receptor beta chains given below trace back to one sample, sequenced in a study of cytomegalovirus exposure and HLA in healthy donors. A multiplex PCR was run with 60 Vbeta primers and 13 Jbeta primers. Profiled with immunoSEQ multiplex PCR; TCRdb holds only in-frame clones, not every one. The table has 140,000 or so clones, about 74% seen once; the top ten hold approximately 4.3%. Specimen: PBMCs. These receptor sequences come from a man younger than 35 in good health and CMV-seropositive.

DNA for the CDR3: TGTGCCAGCAGTACCCGGACTAGCGGGGCAAATGAGCAGTTCTTC. Translated, it gives CASSTRTSGANEQFF. V and J are TRBV27 and TRBJ2-1; 12 bases line up with TRBD2. This CDR3 is built from 15 residues. Germline CDR1 and CDR2: MNHEY and SMNVEV (reference sequence). V lost 5 bases to trimming and J lost 7 bases; unmatched junction nucleotides: 6.

The rearrangement uses TRBV5-1 and TRBJ2-3, with a possible D match to TRBD2 (6 bases). CDR1 SGHRS and CDR2 YFSETQ come from the germline V gene. V shed 4 bases and J shed 1 base, with 13 bases lying between them. The CDR3 is 15 residues long. CDR3 in amino acids: CASSPKREGTDTQYF. CDR3 nucleotides: TGCGCCAGCAGCCCCAAAAGGGAGGGCACAGATACGCAGTATTTT.

The J gene is TRBJ2-7, the V gene TRBV5-1; D possibly corresponds to TRBD2 (5 bases). The CDR3 spans 13 residues. Deletions cut 4 bases from V and 1 base from J, with 9 bases between. In germline, CDR1 is SGHRS, CDR2 YFSETQ. The chain's CDR3 is CASSNPGSYEQYF. In nucleotides, the CDR3 is TGCGCCAGCAGCAACCCGGGGTCCTACGAGCAGTACTTC.

This chain's CDR3 is CASGTGGNYNEQFF. CDR3 DNA: TGTGCCAGCGGAACAGGGGGAAATTACAATGAGCAGTTCTTC. The chain combines TRBV9 with TRBJ2-1, with TRBD1 identical over 8 bases. The V and J ends lost 7 bases and 4 bases, in that order; junction bases with no gene match: 7. This CDR3 contains 14 residues. Germline CDR1 is SGDLS and CDR2 is YYNGEE.

CDR3 protein: CASSQGASGNTIYF. The CDR3 DNA reads as TGTGCCAGTTCACAGGGGGCGTCTGGAAACACCATATATTTT. The gene calls are TRBV25-1 and TRBJ1-3; 9 nucleotides line up with TRBD1. The CDR3 is made up of 14 amino acids. Germline V gene lookup returns CDR1 MGHDK and CDR2 SYGVNS. The J segment lost 1 base and the V segment lost 9 bases, leaving 4 bases of the junction unmatched.

The count of this clone is one. CDR3 DNA: TGTGCTATCCAACGGGACTCACCCACAGATACGCAGTATTTT. Its translation: CAIQRDSPTDTQYF. The chain has TRBV25-1 and TRBJ2-3; D possibly corresponds to TRBD2 (6 bases). CDR3 length: 14 amino acids. Germline V lookup: CDR1 MGHDK, CDR2 SYGVNS.

The genes are TRBV5-8 and TRBJ2-5, with 14 bases lining up with TRBD2. With 4 bases clipped from V and 2 bases from J, the junction kept 4 bases outside the gene matches. The CDR3 runs 16 residues. CDR1 and CDR2 (germline): SGHTS, YDEGEE. The CDR3 nucleotides read TGTGCCAGCAGCCCAGGACTAGCGGGGGGTCAAGAGACCCAGTACTTC. The encoded protein is CASSPGLAGGQETQYF.

The V call is TRBV21-1, the J call TRBJ2-3; no check of the table's D call, TRBD2, against the DNA was made. TRBV21-1 is deemed a pseudogene. The CDR3 loop spans 15 amino acids. CDR3 sequence: CASSKYGGSTDTQYF. CDR3 DNA: TGTGCCAGCAGCAAATATGGCGGTAGCACAGATACGCAGTATTTT.

This sequence joins TRBV19 and TRBJ1-1; D is unresolved. Germline V gene sequence: CDR1 LNHDA, CDR2 SQIVND (reference sequence). The CDR3 is 15 amino acids. V dropped 3 bases and J dropped 0 bases, with 11 bases sitting between them. The CDR3 DNA reads TGTGCCAGTAGTATCAGAAGCAGGCTGAACACTGAAGCTTTCTTT. Translation gives CASSIRSRLNTEAFF.

V usage is TRBV5-1 and J usage is TRBJ1-5; D call uncertain. The CDR3 length is 15 residues. Germline V CDR1 and CDR2: SGHRS, YFSETQ. V dropped 0 bases and J dropped 6 bases, with 13 bases sitting between them. DNA of the CDR3: TGCGCCAGCAGCTTGGCTGGTAGCAGTCTTCAGCCCCAGCATTTT. Translation gives CASSLAGSSLQPQHF.

This clone has only a few counts. The CDR3 protein is CAIKTRALNTEAFF. CDR3 in DNA: TGTGCCATTAAGACGCGGGCCTTGAACACTGAAGCTTTCTTT. The chain is built from TRBV10-3 and TRBJ1-1; D gene uncertain. The CDR3 runs 14 residues. Germline-derived CDR1 and CDR2 are ENHRY and SYGVKD. Trimming left V 9 bases short and J 0 bases short, with 14 bases between.

This sequence joins TRBV5-1 and TRBJ2-5; 7 bases are a match to TRBD1. Unmatched junction bases numbered 17, after V lost 7 bases and J lost 5 bases. Germline CDR1 and CDR2: SGHRS and YFSETQ. The CDR3 is 16 residues long. The CDR3 spells CASQTQGSGVSETQYF. The DNA of the CDR3 is TGCGCCAGCCAAACACAGGGGAGTGGGGTCTCCGAGACCCAGTACTTC.

The CDR3 reads CASSRTLSSYEQYF. CDR3 nucleotide sequence: TGTGCCAGCAGTAGGACTCTAAGCTCCTACGAGCAGTACTTC. The gene calls are TRBV6-5 and TRBJ2-7; possible D gene TRBD2, 5 bases. Trimming removed 5 bases from V and 0 bases from J, with 11 bases in between. Germline CDR1 and CDR2: MNHEY and SVGAGI. This CDR3 comprises 14 residues.

The gene calls are TRBV6-1 and TRBJ1-1; TRBD1 aligns across 7 bases. The CDR3 extends over 13 amino acids. Germline assignment: CDR1 MNHNS and CDR2 SASEGT. Trimming cost V 10 bases and J 8 bases; bases outside gene matches: 13. The CDR3 DNA reads as TGTGCCATCCATGGCCCCGGACAGGTGGAAGCTTTCTTT. It codes for CAIHGPGQVEAFF.

V and J are TRBV28 and TRBJ1-5; the D is unclear. Trimming pared 5 bases from V and 5 bases from J, leaving 7 bases between. Germline lookup yields CDR1 MDHEN and CDR2 SYDVKM. The CDR3 spans 12 residues. This CDR3 is CASSPNYQPQHF. The DNA for the CDR3 is TGTGCCAGCAGTCCAAACTATCAGCCCCAGCATTTT.

This clone turned up a few times. The CDR3 sequence is CASSMSVKNIQYF. In DNA form, the CDR3 reads TGTGCCAGTAGTATGAGCGTCAAAAACATTCAGTACTTC. The rearrangement uses TRBV19 and TRBJ2-4; D remains ambiguous. The CDR3 sequence is 13 residues long. Germline assignment: CDR1 LNHDA and CDR2 SQIVND (reference sequence). The V end lost 3 bases, the J end lost 3 bases, and 6 bases lay between the germline ends. Looking up the rest from reference TRBV19 and TRBJ2-4 gives the full variable domain: DGGITQSPKYLFRKEGQNVTLSCEQNLNHDAMYWYRQDPGQGLRLIYYSQIVNDFQKGDIAEGYSVSREKKESFPLTVTSAQKNPTAFYLCASSMSVKNIQYFGAGTRLSVL.

J is TRBJ1-1 and V is TRBV6-5; D is unclear. Germline V gene data show CDR1 as MNHEY and CDR2 as SVGAGI. Trimming took off 2 bases at V and 1 base at J, with 5 bases between the two ends. The CDR3 spans 13 residues. The CDR3 coding sequence is TGTGCCAGCAGTTACAACTGGAACACTGAAGCTTTCTTT. Translation gives CASSYNWNTEAFF.